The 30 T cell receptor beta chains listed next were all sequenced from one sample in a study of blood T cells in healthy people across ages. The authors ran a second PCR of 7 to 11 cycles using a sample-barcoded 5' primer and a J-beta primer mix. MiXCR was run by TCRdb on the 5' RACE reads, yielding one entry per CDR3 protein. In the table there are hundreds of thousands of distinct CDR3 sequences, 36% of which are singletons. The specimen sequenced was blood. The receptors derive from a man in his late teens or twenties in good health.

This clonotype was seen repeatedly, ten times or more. The CDR3 nucleotides read TGTGCCAGCAGCCAAGGACCCCTCGACGGGGGGGCCCATGAGCAGTTCTTC. It codes for CASSQGPLDGGAHEQFF. This chain joins TRBV4-2 and TRBJ2-1, with 8 bases that match TRBD2. The length of the CDR3 is 17 residues. CDR1 and CDR2 from the germline V gene are LGHNA and YNFKEQ. J was trimmed by 8 bases and V by 1 base; bases with no gene match: 13.

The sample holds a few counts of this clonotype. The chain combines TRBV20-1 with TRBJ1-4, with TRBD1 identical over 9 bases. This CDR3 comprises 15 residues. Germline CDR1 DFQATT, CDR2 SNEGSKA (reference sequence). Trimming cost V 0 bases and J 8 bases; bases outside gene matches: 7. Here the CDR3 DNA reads TGCAGTGCTAGAGACCGAGGACAGGGGAAGGAAAAACTGTTTTTT. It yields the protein CSARDRGQGKEKLFF.

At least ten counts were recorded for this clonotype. CDR3 region: CASSFTAAVSYEQYF. CDR3 DNA sequence: TGCGCCAGCAGCTTTACAGCCGCCGTCTCCTACGAGCAGTACTTC. This chain uses TRBV5-1 with TRBJ2-7, with unresolved D. CDR3 length: 15 residues. The ends were cut back, 2 bases at V and 0 bases at J, with 12 bases in the middle. Germline CDR1 reads SGHRS; CDR2 reads YFSETQ.

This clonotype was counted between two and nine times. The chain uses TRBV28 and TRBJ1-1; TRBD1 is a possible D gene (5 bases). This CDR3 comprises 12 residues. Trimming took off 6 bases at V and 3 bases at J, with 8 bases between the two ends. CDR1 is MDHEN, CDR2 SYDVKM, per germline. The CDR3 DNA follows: TGTGCCAGCAGGGCGGGGGACACTGAAGCTTTCTTT. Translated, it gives CASRAGDTEAFF. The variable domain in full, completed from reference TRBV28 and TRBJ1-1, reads DVKVTQSSRYLVKRTGEKVFLECVQDMDHENMFWYRQDPGLGLRLIYFSYDVKMKEKGDIPEGYSVSREKKERFSLILESASTNQTSMYLCASRAGDTEAFFGQGTRLTVV.

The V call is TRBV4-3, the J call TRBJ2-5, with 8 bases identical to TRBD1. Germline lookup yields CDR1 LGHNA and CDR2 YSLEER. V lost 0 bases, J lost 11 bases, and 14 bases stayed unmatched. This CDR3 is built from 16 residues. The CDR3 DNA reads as TGCGCCAGCAGCCAAGATCGGACAGGGAGATTCAATGAGCAGTACTTC. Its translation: CASSQDRTGRFNEQYF.

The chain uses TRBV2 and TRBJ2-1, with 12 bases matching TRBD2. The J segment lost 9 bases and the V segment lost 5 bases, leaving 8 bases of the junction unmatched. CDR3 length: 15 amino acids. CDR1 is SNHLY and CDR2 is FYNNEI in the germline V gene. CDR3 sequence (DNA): TGTGCCAGCAGTCCACGGACTAGCGGGGAAGGTGAGCAGTTCTTC. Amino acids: CASSPRTSGEGEQFF.

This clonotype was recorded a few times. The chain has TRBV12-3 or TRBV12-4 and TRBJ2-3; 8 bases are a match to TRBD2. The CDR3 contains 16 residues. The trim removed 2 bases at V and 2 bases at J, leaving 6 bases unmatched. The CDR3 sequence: CASSLPSGGDTDTQYF. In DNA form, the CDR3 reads TGTGCCAGCAGTTTACCTTCCGGGGGGGACACAGATACGCAGTATTTT.

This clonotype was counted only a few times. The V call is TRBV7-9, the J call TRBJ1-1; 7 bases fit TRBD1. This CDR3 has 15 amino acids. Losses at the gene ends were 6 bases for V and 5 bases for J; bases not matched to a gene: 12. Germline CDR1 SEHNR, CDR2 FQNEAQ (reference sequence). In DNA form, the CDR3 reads TGTGCCAGCAGTCCATGGACAGGAATTGTTACTGAAGCTTTCTTT. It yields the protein CASSPWTGIVTEAFF.

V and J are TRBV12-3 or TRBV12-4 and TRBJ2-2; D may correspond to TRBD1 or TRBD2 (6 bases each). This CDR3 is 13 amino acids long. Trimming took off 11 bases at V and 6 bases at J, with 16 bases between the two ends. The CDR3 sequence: CAGGREESGELFF. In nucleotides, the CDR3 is TGTGCCGGGGGCAGGGAGGAATCCGGGGAGCTGTTTTTT.

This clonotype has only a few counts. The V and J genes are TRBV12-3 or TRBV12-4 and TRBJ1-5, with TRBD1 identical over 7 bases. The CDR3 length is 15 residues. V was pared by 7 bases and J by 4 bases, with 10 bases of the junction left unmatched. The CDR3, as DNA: TGTGCCAGCACTCCGACAGGGCAGGGTAATCAGCCCCAGCATTTT. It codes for CASTPTGQGNQPQHF.

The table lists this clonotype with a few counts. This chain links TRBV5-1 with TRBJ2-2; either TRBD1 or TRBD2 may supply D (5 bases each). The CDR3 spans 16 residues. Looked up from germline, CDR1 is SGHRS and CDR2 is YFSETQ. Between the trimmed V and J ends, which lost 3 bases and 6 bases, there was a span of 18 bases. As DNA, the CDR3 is TGCGCCAGCAGCTCCCGGACACCCGGGGACGCCGGGGAGCTGTTTTTT. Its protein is CASSSRTPGDAGELFF.

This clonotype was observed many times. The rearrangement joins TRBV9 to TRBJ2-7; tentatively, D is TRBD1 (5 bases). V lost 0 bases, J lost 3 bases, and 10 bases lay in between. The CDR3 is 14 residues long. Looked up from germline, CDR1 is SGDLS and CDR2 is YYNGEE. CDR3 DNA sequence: TGTGCCAGCAGCGTAGGTCAGGGCTACTACGAGCAGTACTTC. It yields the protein CASSVGQGYYEQYF.

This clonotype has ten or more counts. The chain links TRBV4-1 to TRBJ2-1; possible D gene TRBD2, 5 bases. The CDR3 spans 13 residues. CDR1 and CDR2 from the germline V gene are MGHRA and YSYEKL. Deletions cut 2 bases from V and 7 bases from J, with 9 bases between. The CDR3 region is CASSQPLGNEQFF. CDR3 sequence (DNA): TGCGCCAGCAGCCAACCACTAGGAAATGAGCAGTTCTTC.

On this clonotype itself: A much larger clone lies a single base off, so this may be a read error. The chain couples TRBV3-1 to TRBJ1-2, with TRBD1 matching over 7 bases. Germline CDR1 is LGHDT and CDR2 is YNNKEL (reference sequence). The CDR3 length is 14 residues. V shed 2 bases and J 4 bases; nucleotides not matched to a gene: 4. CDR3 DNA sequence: TGTGCCAGCAGCCAAAGGACAGGCCTCTATGGCTACACCTTC. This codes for CASSQRTGLYGYTF.

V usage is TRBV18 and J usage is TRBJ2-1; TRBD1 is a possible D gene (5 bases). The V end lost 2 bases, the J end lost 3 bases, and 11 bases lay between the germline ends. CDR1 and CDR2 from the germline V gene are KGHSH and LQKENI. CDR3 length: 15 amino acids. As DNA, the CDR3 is TGTGCCAGCTCACCAAGGCAGGGTAACTACAATGAGCAGTTCTTC. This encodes CASSPRQGNYNEQFF.

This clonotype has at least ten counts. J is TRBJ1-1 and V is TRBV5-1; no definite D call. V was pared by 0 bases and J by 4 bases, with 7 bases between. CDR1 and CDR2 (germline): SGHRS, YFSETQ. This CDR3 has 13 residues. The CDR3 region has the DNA TGCGCCAGCAGCTTGGGCAGTGGCACTGAAGCTTTCTTT. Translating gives CASSLGSGTEAFF.

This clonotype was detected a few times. DNA for the CDR3: TGTGCCAGCAGTGAACGGGACAGGGGAGTCGGCTACACCTTC. It specifies CASSERDRGVGYTF. V is TRBV6-1 and J is TRBJ1-2, with 10 bases aligning to TRBD1. Germline V gene data show CDR1 as MNHNS and CDR2 as SASEGT. Trimming cost V 2 bases and J 8 bases; bases outside gene matches: 5. CDR3 length equals 14 residues.

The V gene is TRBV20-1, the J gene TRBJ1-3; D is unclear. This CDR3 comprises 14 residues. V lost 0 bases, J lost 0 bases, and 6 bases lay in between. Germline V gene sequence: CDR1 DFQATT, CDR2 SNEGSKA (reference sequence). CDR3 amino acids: CSARDPFSGNTIYF. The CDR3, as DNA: TGCAGTGCTAGAGATCCTTTCTCTGGAAACACCATATATTTT.

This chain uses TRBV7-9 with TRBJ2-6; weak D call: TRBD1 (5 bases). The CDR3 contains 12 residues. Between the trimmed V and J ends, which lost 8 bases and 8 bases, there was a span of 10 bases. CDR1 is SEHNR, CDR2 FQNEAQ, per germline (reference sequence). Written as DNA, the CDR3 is TGTGCCAGCGGCAGGGATTCCAACGTCCTGACTTTC. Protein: CASGRDSNVLTF.

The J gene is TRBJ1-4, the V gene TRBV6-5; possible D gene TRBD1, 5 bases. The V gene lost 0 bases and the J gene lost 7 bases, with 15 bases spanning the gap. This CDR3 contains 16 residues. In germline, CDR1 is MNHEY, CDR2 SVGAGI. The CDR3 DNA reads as TGTGCCAGCAGTTACTCTCCGGGACGGGGCGGTGAAAAACTGTTTTTT. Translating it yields CASSYSPGRGGEKLFF.

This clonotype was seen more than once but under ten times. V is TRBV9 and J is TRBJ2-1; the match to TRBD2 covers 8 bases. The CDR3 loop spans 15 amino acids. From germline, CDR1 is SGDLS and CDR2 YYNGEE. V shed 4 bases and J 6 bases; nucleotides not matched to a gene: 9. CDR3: CASSISGGNTNEQFF. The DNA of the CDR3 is TGTGCCAGCAGCATCAGCGGGGGTAACACCAATGAGCAGTTCTTC.

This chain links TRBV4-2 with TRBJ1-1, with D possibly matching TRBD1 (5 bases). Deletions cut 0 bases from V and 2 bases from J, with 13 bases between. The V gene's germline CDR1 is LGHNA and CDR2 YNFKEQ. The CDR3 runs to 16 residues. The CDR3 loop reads CASSQDRRGVNTEAFF. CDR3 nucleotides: TGTGCCAGCAGCCAAGACCGACGGGGGGTTAACACTGAAGCTTTCTTT.

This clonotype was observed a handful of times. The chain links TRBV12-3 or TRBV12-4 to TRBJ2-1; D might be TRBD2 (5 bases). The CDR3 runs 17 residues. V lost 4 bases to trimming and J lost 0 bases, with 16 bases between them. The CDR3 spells CASSSPIGMNSYNEQFF. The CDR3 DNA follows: TGTGCCAGCAGTTCCCCGATCGGGATGAACTCCTACAATGAGCAGTTCTTC.

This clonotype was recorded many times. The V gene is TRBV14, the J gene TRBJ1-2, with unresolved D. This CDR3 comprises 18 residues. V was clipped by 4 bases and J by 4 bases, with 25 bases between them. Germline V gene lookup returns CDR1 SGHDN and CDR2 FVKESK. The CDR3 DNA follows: TGTGCCAGCAGCCGACTTGCCGTCGAGGTATCGACAAGCTATGGCTACACCTTC. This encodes CASSRLAVEVSTSYGYTF. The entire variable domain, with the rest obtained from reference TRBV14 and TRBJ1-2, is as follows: EAGVTQFPSHSVIEKGQTVTLRCDPISGHDNLYWYRRVMGKEIKFLLHFVKESKQDESGMPNNRFLAERTGGTYSTLKVQPAELEDSGVYFCASSRLAVEVSTSYGYTFGSGTRLTVV.

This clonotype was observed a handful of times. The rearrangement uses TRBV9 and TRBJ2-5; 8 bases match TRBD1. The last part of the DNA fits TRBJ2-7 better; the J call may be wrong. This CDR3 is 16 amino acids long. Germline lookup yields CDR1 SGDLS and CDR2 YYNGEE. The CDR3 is CASSGGPGQDRYEQYF. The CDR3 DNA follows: TGTGCCAGCAGCGGGGGCCCGGGACAGGACCGTTACGAGCAGTACTTC.

In DNA, the CDR3 is TGCGCCAGCAGCCGGACCGGGACAGAAAACTATGGCTACACCTTC. It translates to CASSRTGTENYGYTF. The chain joins TRBV4-1 to TRBJ1-2; TRBD1 aligns across 7 bases. Trimming at V came to 4 bases and at J to 2 bases, leaving 7 bases not matched to a gene. CDR3 length equals 15 residues. CDR1 MGHRA and CDR2 YSYEKL come from the germline V gene.

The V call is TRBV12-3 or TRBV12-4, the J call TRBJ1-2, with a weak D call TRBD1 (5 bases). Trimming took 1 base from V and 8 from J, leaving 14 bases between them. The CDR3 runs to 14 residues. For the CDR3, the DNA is TGTGCCAGCAGTTTAGTGATAGGGGTTTGGGGCTACACCTTC. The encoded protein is CASSLVIGVWGYTF.

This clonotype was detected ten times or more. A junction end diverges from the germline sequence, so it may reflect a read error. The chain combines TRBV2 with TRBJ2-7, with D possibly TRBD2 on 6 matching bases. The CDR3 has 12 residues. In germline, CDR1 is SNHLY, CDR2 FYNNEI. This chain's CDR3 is CASSGGSYEQYF. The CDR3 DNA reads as TGTGCCAGTAGTGGGGGGTCTTACGAGCAGTACTTC.

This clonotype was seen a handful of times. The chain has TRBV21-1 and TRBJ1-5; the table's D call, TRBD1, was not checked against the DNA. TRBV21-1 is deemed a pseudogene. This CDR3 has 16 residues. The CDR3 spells CASSPHGGDNNQPQHF. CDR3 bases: TGTGCCAGCAGCCCCCATGGAGGGGACAACAATCAGCCCCAGCATTTT.

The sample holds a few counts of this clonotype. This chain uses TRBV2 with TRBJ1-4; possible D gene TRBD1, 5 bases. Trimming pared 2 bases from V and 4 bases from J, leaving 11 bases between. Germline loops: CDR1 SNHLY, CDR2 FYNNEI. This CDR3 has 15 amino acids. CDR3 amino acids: CASSEMGGFNEKLFF. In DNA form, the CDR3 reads TGTGCCAGCAGTGAAATGGGGGGATTTAATGAAAAACTGTTTTTT.